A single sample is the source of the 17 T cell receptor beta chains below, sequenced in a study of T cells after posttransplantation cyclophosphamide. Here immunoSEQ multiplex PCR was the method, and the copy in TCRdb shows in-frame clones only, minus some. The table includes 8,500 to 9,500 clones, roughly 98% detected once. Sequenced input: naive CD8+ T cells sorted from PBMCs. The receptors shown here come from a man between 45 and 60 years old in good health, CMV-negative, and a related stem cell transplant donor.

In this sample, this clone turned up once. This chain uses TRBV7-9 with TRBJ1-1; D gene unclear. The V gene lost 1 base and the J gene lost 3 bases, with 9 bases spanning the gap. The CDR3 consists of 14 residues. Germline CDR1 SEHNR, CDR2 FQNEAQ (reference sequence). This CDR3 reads CASSLEGRDTEAFF. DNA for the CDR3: TGTGCCAGCAGCTTAGAAGGGAGGGACACTGAAGCTTTCTTT.

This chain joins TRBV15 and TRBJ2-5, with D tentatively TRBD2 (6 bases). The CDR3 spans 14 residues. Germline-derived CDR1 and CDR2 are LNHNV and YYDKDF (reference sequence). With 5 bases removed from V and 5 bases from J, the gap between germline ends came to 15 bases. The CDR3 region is CATSSPTSGETQYF. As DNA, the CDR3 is TGTGCCACCAGCTCCCCGACTAGTGGCGAGACCCAGTACTTC.

CDR3 sequence: CASSLPEGQRESNEQFF. DNA of the CDR3: TGTGCCAGCAGCCTCCCAGAGGGCCAGCGGGAGTCGAATGAGCAGTTCTTC. The chain has TRBV7-9 and TRBJ2-1; 8 bases match TRBD2. Germline CDR1 reads SEHNR; CDR2 reads FQNEAQ (reference sequence). V lost 5 bases, J lost 7 bases, and 16 bases stayed unmatched. The length of the CDR3 is 17 residues.

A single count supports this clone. CDR3 region: CASSLRDRGNYGYTF. CDR3 sequence (DNA): TGTGCCAGCAGCCTCCGGGACAGGGGAAACTATGGCTACACCTTC. The chain couples TRBV13 to TRBJ1-2; 10 positions agree with TRBD1. The V gene's germline CDR1 is PRHDT and CDR2 FYEKMQ (reference sequence). The CDR3 spans 15 residues. Trimming removed 5 bases from V and 2 bases from J; junction bases left unmatched: 5.

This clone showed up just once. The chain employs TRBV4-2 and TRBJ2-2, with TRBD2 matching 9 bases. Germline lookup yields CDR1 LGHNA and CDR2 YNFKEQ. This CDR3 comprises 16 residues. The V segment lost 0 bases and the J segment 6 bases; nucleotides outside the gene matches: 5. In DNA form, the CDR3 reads TGTGCCAGCAGCCAAGATCTTAGCGGGAGTTCCGGGGAGCTGTTTTTT. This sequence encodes CASSQDLSGSSGELFF.

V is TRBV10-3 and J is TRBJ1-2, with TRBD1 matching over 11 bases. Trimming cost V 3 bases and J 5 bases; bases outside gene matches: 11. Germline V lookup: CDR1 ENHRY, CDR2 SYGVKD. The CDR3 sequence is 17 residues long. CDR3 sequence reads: CAISDRTGGGVQYGYTF. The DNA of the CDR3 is TGTGCCATCAGTGATCGGACAGGGGGCGGCGTGCAATATGGCTACACCTTC.

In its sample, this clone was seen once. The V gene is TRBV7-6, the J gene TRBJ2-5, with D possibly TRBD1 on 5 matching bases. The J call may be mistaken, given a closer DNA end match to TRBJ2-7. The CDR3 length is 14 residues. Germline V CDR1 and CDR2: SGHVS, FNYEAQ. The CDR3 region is CASSATGYSYEQYF. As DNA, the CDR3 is TGTGCCAGCAGCGCTACAGGTTACTCCTACGAGCAGTACTTC.

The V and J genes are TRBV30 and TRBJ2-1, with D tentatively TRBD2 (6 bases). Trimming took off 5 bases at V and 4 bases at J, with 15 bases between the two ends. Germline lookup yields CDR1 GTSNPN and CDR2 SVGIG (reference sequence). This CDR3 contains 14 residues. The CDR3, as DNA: TGTGCCTGGGATTCGGGAGTTTGGTACAATGAGCAGTTCTTC. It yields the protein CAWDSGVWYNEQFF.

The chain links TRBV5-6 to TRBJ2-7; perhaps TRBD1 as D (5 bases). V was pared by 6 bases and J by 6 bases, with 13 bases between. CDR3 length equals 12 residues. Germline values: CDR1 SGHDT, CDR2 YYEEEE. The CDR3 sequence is CASIGAQGEQYF. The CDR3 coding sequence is TGTGCCAGCATTGGGGCGCAGGGCGAGCAGTACTTC.

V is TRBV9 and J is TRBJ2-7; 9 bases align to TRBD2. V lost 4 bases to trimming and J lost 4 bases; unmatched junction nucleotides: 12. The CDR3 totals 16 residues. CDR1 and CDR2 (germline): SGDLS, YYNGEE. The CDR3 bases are TGTGCCAGCAGCCCGTACATGGCGGGGGGGGCTTACGAGCAGTACTTC. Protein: CASSPYMAGGAYEQYF.

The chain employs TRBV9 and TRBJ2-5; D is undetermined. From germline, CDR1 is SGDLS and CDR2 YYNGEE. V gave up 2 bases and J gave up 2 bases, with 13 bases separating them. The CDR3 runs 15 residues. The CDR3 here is CASSVNGAYQETQYF. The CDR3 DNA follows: TGTGCCAGCAGCGTCAACGGAGCGTATCAAGAGACCCAGTACTTC. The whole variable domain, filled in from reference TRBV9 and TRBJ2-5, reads DSGVTQTPKHLITATGQRVTLRCSPRSGDLSVYWYQQSLDQGLQFLIQYYNGEERAKGNILERFSAQQFPDLHSELNLSSLELGDSALYFCASSVNGAYQETQYFGPGTRLLVL.

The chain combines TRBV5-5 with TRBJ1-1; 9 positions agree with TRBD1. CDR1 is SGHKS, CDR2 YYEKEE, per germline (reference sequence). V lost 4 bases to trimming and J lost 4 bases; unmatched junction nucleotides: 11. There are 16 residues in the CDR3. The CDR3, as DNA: TGTGCCAGCAGCCCAACCCCGACAGGGGGGACCACTGAAGCTTTCTTT. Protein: CASSPTPTGGTTEAFF.

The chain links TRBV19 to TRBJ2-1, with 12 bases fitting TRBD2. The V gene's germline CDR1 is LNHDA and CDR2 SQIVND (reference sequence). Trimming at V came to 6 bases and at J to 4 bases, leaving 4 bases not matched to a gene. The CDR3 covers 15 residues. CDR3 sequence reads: CASSDGLAGYNEQFF. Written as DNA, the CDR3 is TGTGCCAGTAGCGACGGACTAGCGGGGTACAATGAGCAGTTCTTC.

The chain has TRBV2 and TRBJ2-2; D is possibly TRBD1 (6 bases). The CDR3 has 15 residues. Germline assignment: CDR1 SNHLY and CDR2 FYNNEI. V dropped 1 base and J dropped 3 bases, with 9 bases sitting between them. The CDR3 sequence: CASSEETGYTGELFF. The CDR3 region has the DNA TGTGCCAGCAGTGAAGAGACAGGTTACACCGGGGAGCTGTTTTTT.

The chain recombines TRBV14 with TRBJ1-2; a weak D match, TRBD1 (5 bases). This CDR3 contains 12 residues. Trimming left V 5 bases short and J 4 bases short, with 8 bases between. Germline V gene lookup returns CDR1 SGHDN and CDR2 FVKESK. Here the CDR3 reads CASSSDSYGYTF. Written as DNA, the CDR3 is TGTGCCAGCAGCTCAGACAGCTATGGCTACACCTTC.

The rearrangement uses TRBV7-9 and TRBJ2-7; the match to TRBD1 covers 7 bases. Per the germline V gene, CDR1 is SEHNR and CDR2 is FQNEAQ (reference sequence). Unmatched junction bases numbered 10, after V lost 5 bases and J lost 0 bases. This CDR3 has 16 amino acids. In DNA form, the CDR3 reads TGTGCCAGCAGCCAGGGCCAACAGGGGACCTCCTACGAGCAGTACTTC. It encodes CASSQGQQGTSYEQYF.

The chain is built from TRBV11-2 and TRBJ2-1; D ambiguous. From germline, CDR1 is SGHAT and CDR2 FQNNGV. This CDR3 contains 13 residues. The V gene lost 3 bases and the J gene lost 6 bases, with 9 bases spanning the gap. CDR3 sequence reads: CASSFLFGNEQFF. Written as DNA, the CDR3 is TGTGCCAGCAGCTTTCTTTTCGGCAATGAGCAGTTCTTC.